One and the same sample provided the 5 T cell receptor beta chains below, sequenced in a study of T cell repertoires in cytomegalovirus infection. TCRdb analysed the reads with MiXCR anew, one entry per CDR3 protein. Of about 740,000 distinct CDR3 sequences listed, 30% to 40% are singletons. No antigens are known for them. This material consisted of cultured PBMCs, taken from culture after CMV antigen stimulation. Receptors were obtained from a human donor in good health (CMV status not recorded). Some clones in this sample may be carry-over from other donors' samples.

This chain connects TRBV7-6 to TRBJ2-1; possible D gene TRBD2, 6 bases. Trimming took off 5 bases at V and 9 bases at J, with 26 bases between the two ends. Germline CDR1 and CDR2: SGHVS and FNYEAQ. CDR3 length: 17 amino acids. The DNA of the CDR3 is TGTGCCAGCAGCCGATCGTCTATTTCCCCCGCCGGGAGTGAGCAGTTCTTC. Amino acids: CASSRSSISPAGSEQFF.

In this sample, this clonotype turned up a few times. The chain couples TRBV7-2 to TRBJ2-7; 14 bases are a match to TRBD2. This CDR3 has 14 amino acids. Germline CDR1 and CDR2: SGHTA and FQGNSA. The ends lost 3 bases at V and 8 bases at J; junction bases unmatched: 3. This chain's CDR3 is CASSLGTSGSQQYF. The CDR3 DNA sequence: TGTGCCAGCAGCTTGGGGACTAGCGGGAGCCAGCAGTACTTC.

V gene TRBV7-9 combines with J gene TRBJ2-7; no reliable D call. V was pared by 0 bases and J by 0 bases, with 9 bases between. The CDR3 covers 15 residues. Germline-derived CDR1 and CDR2 are SEHNR and FQNEAQ (reference sequence). CDR3 region: CASSLAAVSSYEQYF. CDR3 coding DNA: TGTGCCAGCAGCTTAGCCGCCGTGAGCTCCTACGAGCAGTACTTC.

This clonotype was seen only once. This chain connects TRBV10-3 to TRBJ1-2; the D is unclear. CDR1 and CDR2 (germline): ENHRY, SYGVKD. The V end lost 3 bases, the J end lost 4 bases, and 15 bases lay between the germline ends. The CDR3 covers 15 residues. CDR3 protein: CAISDMHSPIYGYTF. In DNA, the CDR3 is TGTGCCATCAGTGATATGCACAGCCCTATCTATGGCTACACCTTC.

This clonotype was found many times. The rearrangement uses TRBV7-9 and TRBJ2-1; D call uncertain. V was clipped by 5 bases and J by 0 bases, with 14 bases between them. The germline CDR1 and CDR2 sequences are SEHNR and FQNEAQ (reference sequence). The CDR3 is 16 residues long. The CDR3 sequence is CASSAPTASSYNEQFF. CDR3 bases: TGTGCCAGCAGCGCCCCGACGGCCAGCTCCTACAATGAGCAGTTCTTC.